The present TCR beta chain was sequenced within a study of blood T cell repertoires in COVID-19. Looking at the study overall: The United States, Italy and Spain were the sources of the acute and convalescent COVID-19 samples.

Profiling relied on immunoSEQ multiplex PCR, and the TCRdb table lists in-frame clones only, not all of them. Among some 490,000 clones, around nine tenths were seen once, and the ten largest hold around 8%. The sample consisted of PBMCs or T cells enriched from blood (not recorded which). This receptor was taken from a woman aged 60-70 years who had recovered from COVID-19.

The CDR3 sequence is CASRSGTGGRQPQHF. In nucleotides, the CDR3 is TGTGCCAGCAGATCCGGGACAGGGGGCAGACAGCCCCAGCATTTT. The chain links TRBV6-6 to TRBJ1-5; 12 bases fit TRBD1. The CDR3 covers 15 residues. Trimming at V came to 6 bases and at J to 7 bases, leaving 7 bases not matched to a gene. Germline V gene data show CDR1 as MNHNY and CDR2 as SVGAGI (reference sequence).